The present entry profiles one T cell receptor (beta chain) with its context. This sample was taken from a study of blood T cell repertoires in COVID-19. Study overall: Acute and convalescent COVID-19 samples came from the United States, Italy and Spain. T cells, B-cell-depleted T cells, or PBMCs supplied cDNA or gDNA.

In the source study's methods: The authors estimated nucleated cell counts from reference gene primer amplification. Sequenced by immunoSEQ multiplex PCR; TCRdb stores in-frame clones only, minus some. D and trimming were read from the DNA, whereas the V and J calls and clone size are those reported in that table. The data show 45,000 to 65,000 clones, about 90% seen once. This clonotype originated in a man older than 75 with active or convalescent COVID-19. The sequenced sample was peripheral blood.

DNA of the CDR3: TGCAGTGCTAGTGGGGCGGGGGGAACTACAGATACGCAGTATTTT. Protein sequence: CSASGAGGTTDTQYF. The chain recombines TRBV20-1 with TRBJ2-3, with 8 bases matching TRBD2. V shed 3 bases and J 3 bases; nucleotides not matched to a gene: 8. The germline V gene has CDR1 DFQATT and CDR2 SNEGSKA (reference sequence). This CDR3 contains 15 residues.